These 25 T cell receptor beta chains originate from one sample sequenced in a study of beta chain features in type 1 diabetes. Study findings and constraints: In every one of the four CD4+ subsets, TCRB CDR3s were moderately but significantly shorter in Type 1 diabetes patients.

As every portion of the isolated RNA was reverse transcribed, the sequencing read expressed TCRB transcripts. This table comes from immunoSEQ multiplex PCR, and its TCRdb copy is limited to in-frame clones, with some not included. The data show some 150,000 clones, approximately 9.1% seen once. For these TCRs, the target antigens are not known. The sample was central memory CD4+ T cells from blood. Receptors were obtained from a woman aged 25 to 39 with type 1 diabetes.

This clone has a handful of counts. The chain employs TRBV19 and TRBJ1-5; no definite D call. V gave up 8 bases and J gave up 0 bases, with 11 bases separating them. There are 14 residues in the CDR3. The germline gives CDR1 LNHDA, CDR2 SQIVND (reference sequence). The chain's CDR3 is CASQRHTSNQPQHF. In DNA, the CDR3 is TGTGCCAGTCAAAGACACACTAGCAATCAGCCCCAGCATTTT.

The chain uses TRBV6-5 and TRBJ1-2; 7 bases match TRBD1. Germline CDR1 reads MNHEY; CDR2 reads SVGAGI. CDR3 size: 15 residues. Trimming took 5 bases from V and 3 from J; bases not matched to a gene: 9. The CDR3 sequence: CASSLTTGSHYGYTF. The CDR3 DNA reads TGTGCCAGCAGTCTTACGACAGGGAGCCACTATGGCTACACCTTC.

Here the CDR3 reads CASGARTGEETQYF. DNA for the CDR3: TGTGCTAGTGGTGCGCGTACAGGGGAAGAGACCCAGTACTTC. V is TRBV12-5 and J is TRBJ2-5; 7 nucleotides match TRBD1. The junction had 6 bases not matched to a gene; V was cut back by 5 bases and J by 3 bases. The germline V gene encodes CDR1 LGHNT and CDR2 FRNRAP. CDR3 length: 14 residues. Using reference TRBV12-5 and TRBJ2-5 for the parts outside the CDR3, the full variable domain is DARVTQTPRHKVTEMGQEVTMRCQPILGHNTVFWYRQTMMQGLELLAYFRNRAPLDDSGMPKDRFSAEMPDATLATLKIQPSEPRDSAVYFCASGARTGEETQYFGPGTRLLVL.

This clone came up a few times. CDR3 residues: CASSPRDSDTQYF. CDR3 coding DNA: TGTGCCAGCTCACCCCGGGACTCCGATACGCAGTATTTT. The V call is TRBV18, the J call TRBJ2-3, with a tentative D call TRBD2 (6 bases). CDR1 KGHSH and CDR2 LQKENI come from the germline V gene. This CDR3 is built from 13 residues. V was clipped by 3 bases and J by 6 bases, with 10 bases between them.

In its sample, this clone was seen a few times. This chain connects TRBV18 to TRBJ1-1; D is perhaps TRBD1 (6 bases). In germline, CDR1 is KGHSH, CDR2 LQKENI. There are 14 residues in the CDR3. Trimming cost V 4 bases and J 0 bases, with 9 bases left between them. The CDR3: CASSRAGVNTEAFF. The CDR3 coding sequence is TGTGCCAGCTCACGGGCAGGGGTGAACACTGAAGCTTTCTTT.

The chain joins TRBV7-2 to TRBJ1-5; the match to TRBD1 covers 7 bases. The CDR3 has 17 amino acids. The V gene's germline CDR1 is SGHTA and CDR2 FQGNSA. V lost 7 bases, J lost 3 bases, and 15 bases stayed unmatched. CDR3 residues: CASNPGSWGQNNQPQHF. CDR3 DNA sequence: TGTGCCAGCAACCCGGGAAGTTGGGGACAGAACAATCAGCCCCAGCATTTT.

This sequence joins TRBV19 and TRBJ2-1; 9 bases match TRBD2. Looked up from germline, CDR1 is LNHDA and CDR2 is SQIVND (reference sequence). This CDR3 is built from 16 residues. J was trimmed by 6 bases and V by 5 bases; bases with no gene match: 11. CDR3 in amino acids: CASSPGGAGGFNEQFF. In DNA, the CDR3 is TGTGCCAGTAGTCCCGGAGGAGCGGGAGGTTTCAATGAGCAGTTCTTC.

This clone was recorded a few times. The chain combines TRBV4-1 with TRBJ2-7; the match to TRBD2 covers 11 bases. The V segment lost 6 bases and the J segment 7 bases; nucleotides outside the gene matches: 17. This CDR3 spans 17 amino acids. Per the germline V gene, CDR1 is MGHRA and CDR2 is YSYEKL. CDR3 sequence reads: CASSRELAGDLSGEQYF. In nucleotides, the CDR3 is TGCGCCAGCAGTAGGGAACTAGCGGGAGATCTTTCGGGGGAGCAGTACTTC.

This sequence joins TRBV19 and TRBJ2-6, with 9 bases identical to TRBD1. The V gene end was trimmed by 8 bases and the J gene end by 0 bases; junction bases not matched to a gene: 8. Germline CDR1 LNHDA, CDR2 SQIVND (reference sequence). CDR3 length equals 17 residues. In DNA form, the CDR3 reads TGTGCCAGTTCTACAGGGGGCCTTGGCTCTGGGGCCAACGTCCTGACTTTC. Translating it yields CASSTGGLGSGANVLTF.

The gene calls are TRBV5-4 and TRBJ2-3, with a tentative D call TRBD1 (6 bases). This CDR3 region has 15 residues. V was trimmed by 0 bases and J by 5 bases, leaving 13 bases between them. The germline CDR1 and CDR2 sequences are SGHNT and YYREEE (reference sequence). CDR3 loop: CASSLGGGRGDTQYF. The CDR3 coding sequence is TGTGCCAGCAGCTTGGGAGGGGGACGTGGAGATACGCAGTATTTT.

This clone was detected only a few times. The genes are TRBV11-2 and TRBJ2-2; the D gene is possibly TRBD2 (5 bases). Germline CDR1 is SGHAT and CDR2 is FQNNGV. This CDR3 is 13 amino acids long. V lost 7 bases and J 8 bases, leaving 14 bases between the germline ends. The CDR3: CASIRGELGELFF. The CDR3 coding sequence is TGTGCCAGCATCCGGGGAGAGTTGGGGGAGCTGTTTTTT.

This clone showed up just a few times. The V call is TRBV30, the J call TRBJ2-1, with 10 bases aligning to TRBD2. The CDR3 runs to 16 residues. Germline loops: CDR1 GTSNPN, CDR2 SVGIG (reference sequence). Trimming cost V 8 bases and J 6 bases; bases outside gene matches: 16. The CDR3 region has the DNA TGTGCCCGGGACTATTCTAGCGGGAGAGTAATCAATGAGCAGTTCTTC. It yields the protein CARDYSSGRVINEQFF.

This clone came up a few times. The rearrangement uses TRBV6-5 and TRBJ2-7; 7 nucleotides line up with TRBD2. Per the germline V gene, CDR1 is MNHEY and CDR2 is SVGAGI. Trimming removed 6 bases from V and 4 bases from J; junction bases left unmatched: 6. This CDR3 is 13 amino acids long. The CDR3 loop is CASRAGGTYEQYF. The DNA of the CDR3 is TGTGCCAGCAGAGCCGGGGGGACTTACGAGCAGTACTTC.

This rearrangement joins TRBV5-1 to TRBJ1-2; no firm D call. This CDR3 contains 14 residues. Trimming left V 0 bases short and J 1 base short, with 7 bases between. CDR1 is SGHRS, CDR2 YFSETQ, per germline. As DNA, the CDR3 is TGCGCCAGCAGCTTGGACAGTAATAACTATGGCTACACCTTC. Protein product: CASSLDSNNYGYTF.

The V call is TRBV2, the J call TRBJ1-5, with TRBD1 matching 9 bases. The V and J ends lost 8 bases and 5 bases, in that order; junction bases with no gene match: 7. Germline V lookup: CDR1 SNHLY, CDR2 FYNNEI. The CDR3 has 14 residues. The CDR3 is CASGETGGDQPQHF. The CDR3 DNA reads as TGTGCCAGCGGGGAGACAGGGGGGGATCAGCCCCAGCATTTT.

The genes are TRBV4-2 and TRBJ2-5; 8 bases match TRBD2. CDR3 length: 14 amino acids. Germline CDR1 LGHNA, CDR2 YNFKEQ. Germline trimming cut 4 bases from V and 3 bases from J; bases unmatched to any gene: 4. CDR3 coding DNA: TGTGCCAGCAGCCCACCCGGGAGGGAAGAGACCCAGTACTTC. Amino acid sequence: CASSPPGREETQYF.

This clone was observed a handful of times. This chain links TRBV5-4 with TRBJ2-7; no clear D gene. CDR3 length equals 12 residues. Germline CDR1 is SGHNT and CDR2 is YYREEE (reference sequence). V lost 0 bases and J 2 bases, leaving 3 bases between the germline ends. The CDR3 DNA follows: TGTGCCAGCAGCTTGGGTACCTACGAGCAGTACTTC. It is translated as CASSLGTYEQYF.

The chain links TRBV15 to TRBJ1-1; D gene ambiguous. Germline CDR1 is LNHNV and CDR2 is YYDKDF (reference sequence). The CDR3 contains 14 residues. The germline V and J ends were trimmed by 0 bases and 6 bases, with 11 bases remaining between them. The CDR3 loop is CATSRDPISSEAFF. The CDR3 region has the DNA TGTGCCACCAGCAGAGATCCCATTAGTTCTGAAGCTTTCTTT.

This clone was seen a few times. This chain links TRBV6-1 with TRBJ2-7, with 10 bases identical to TRBD2. The CDR3 runs to 15 residues. Trimming took 8 bases from V and 7 from J; bases not matched to a gene: 14. The germline V gene has CDR1 MNHNS and CDR2 SASEGT. This chain's CDR3 is CASRAQLAGAGEQYF. The CDR3 DNA reads TGTGCCAGCCGTGCCCAGCTAGCGGGAGCGGGAGAGCAGTACTTC.

The CDR3 nucleotides read TGCGCCAGCAGCCAAGGGGCGGGCCTGAACAATCAGCCCCAGCATTTT. Its protein product is CASSQGAGLNNQPQHF. This chain uses TRBV4-1 with TRBJ1-5; D ambiguous. This CDR3 is built from 16 residues. From germline, CDR1 is MGHRA and CDR2 YSYEKL. V lost 1 base and J 3 bases, leaving 13 bases between the germline ends.

This clone occurred a few times. This sequence joins TRBV28 and TRBJ2-1; TRBD2 aligns across 8 bases. Germline V lookup: CDR1 MDHEN, CDR2 SYDVKM. This CDR3 is 18 amino acids long. V shed 8 bases and J 7 bases; nucleotides not matched to a gene: 22. This chain's CDR3 is CASATLLRGGLETNEQFF. CDR3 coding DNA: TGTGCCAGCGCAACACTGCTGAGGGGGGGACTAGAGACAAATGAGCAGTTCTTC. Complete variable domain (other parts from reference TRBV28 and TRBJ2-1): DVKVTQSSRYLVKRTGEKVFLECVQDMDHENMFWYRQDPGLGLRLIYFSYDVKMKEKGDIPEGYSVSREKKERFSLILESASTNQTSMYLCASATLLRGGLETNEQFFGPGTRLTVL.

V and J are TRBV5-4 and TRBJ1-1; the match to TRBD1 covers 8 bases. Germline V gives CDR1 SGHNT, CDR2 YYREEE (reference sequence). There are 13 residues in the CDR3. V dropped 4 bases and J dropped 7; count of bases not matched to a gene: 6. This chain's CDR3 is CASSDPGQVEAFF. The CDR3 bases are TGTGCCAGCAGCGACCCGGGACAGGTTGAAGCTTTCTTT.

This clone was seen a handful of times. V and J are TRBV29-1 and TRBJ2-3; TRBD2 is a possible D gene (6 bases). From germline, CDR1 is SQVTM and CDR2 ANQGSEA. The CDR3 length is 12 residues. The CDR3 is CSGGSNTDTQYF. The DNA of the CDR3 is TGCAGTGGGGGGTCTAACACAGATACGCAGTATTTT.

This chain connects TRBV29-1 to TRBJ2-7, with D possibly matching TRBD1 (5 bases). The germline CDR1 and CDR2 sequences are SQVTM and ANQGSEA. Trimming removed 8 bases at V and 3 bases at J, with 11 bases between. CDR3 length: 11 amino acids. The CDR3 DNA is TGCAGCCCGACAGCACTCTACGAGCAGTACTTC. As protein: CSPTALYEQYF.

This rearrangement joins TRBV18 to TRBJ2-5; 8 nucleotides agree with TRBD1. V lost 6 bases to trimming and J lost 5 bases; unmatched junction nucleotides: 5. The germline V gene encodes CDR1 KGHSH and CDR2 LQKENI. The CDR3 has 13 amino acids. CDR3 nucleotide sequence: TGTGCCAGCTCGAGACAGGGGATGGAGACCCAGTACTTC. It encodes CASSRQGMETQYF.